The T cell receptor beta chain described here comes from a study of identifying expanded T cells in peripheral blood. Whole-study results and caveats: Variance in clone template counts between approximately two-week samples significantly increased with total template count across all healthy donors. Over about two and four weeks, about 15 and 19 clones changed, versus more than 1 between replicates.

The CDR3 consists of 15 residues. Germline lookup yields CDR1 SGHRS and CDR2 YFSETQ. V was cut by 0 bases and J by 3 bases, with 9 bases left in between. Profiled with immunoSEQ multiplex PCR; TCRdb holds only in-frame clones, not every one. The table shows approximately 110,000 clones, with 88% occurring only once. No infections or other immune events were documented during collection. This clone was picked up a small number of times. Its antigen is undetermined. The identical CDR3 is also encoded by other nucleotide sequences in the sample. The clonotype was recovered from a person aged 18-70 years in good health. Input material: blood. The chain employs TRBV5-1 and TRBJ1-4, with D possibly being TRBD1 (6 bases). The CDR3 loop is CASSLGTAPNEKLFF. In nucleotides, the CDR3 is TGCGCCAGCAGCTTGGGGACAGCTCCTAATGAAAAACTGTTTTTT.